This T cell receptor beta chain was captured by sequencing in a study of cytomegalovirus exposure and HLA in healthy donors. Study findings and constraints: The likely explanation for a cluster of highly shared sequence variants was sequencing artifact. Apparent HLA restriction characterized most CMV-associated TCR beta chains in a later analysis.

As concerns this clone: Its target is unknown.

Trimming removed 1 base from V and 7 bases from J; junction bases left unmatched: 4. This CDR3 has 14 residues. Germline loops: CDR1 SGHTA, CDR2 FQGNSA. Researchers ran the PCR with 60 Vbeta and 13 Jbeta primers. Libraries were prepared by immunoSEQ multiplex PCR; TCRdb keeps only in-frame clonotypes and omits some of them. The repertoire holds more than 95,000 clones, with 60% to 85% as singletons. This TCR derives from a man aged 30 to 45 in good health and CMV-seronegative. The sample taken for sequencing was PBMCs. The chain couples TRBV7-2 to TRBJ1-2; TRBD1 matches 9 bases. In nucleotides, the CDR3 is TGTGCCAGCAGCTTAGTGGACAGGGGCCGTGGCTACACCTTC. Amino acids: CASSLVDRGRGYTF.